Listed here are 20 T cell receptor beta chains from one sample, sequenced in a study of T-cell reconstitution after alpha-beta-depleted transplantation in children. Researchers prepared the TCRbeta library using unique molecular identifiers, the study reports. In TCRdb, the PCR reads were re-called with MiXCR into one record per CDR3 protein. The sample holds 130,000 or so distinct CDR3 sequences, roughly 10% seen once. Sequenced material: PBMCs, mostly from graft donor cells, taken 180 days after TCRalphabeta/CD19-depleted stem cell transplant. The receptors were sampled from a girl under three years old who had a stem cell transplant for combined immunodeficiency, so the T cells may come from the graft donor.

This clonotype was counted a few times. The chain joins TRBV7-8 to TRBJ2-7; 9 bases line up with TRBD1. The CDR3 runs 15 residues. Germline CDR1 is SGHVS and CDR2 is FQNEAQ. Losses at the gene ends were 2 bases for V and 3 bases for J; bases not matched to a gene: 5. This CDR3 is CASSLIRTGVYEQYF. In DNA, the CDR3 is TGTGCCAGCAGCTTAATACGGACAGGGGTCTACGAGCAGTACTTC.

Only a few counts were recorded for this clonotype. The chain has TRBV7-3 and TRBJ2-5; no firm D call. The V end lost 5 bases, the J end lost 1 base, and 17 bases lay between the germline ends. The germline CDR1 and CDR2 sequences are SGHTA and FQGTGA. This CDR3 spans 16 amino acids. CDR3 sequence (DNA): TGTGCCAGCAGCCCGGGTAGGGCCCGATTCCAAGAGACCCAGTACTTC. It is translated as CASSPGRARFQETQYF.

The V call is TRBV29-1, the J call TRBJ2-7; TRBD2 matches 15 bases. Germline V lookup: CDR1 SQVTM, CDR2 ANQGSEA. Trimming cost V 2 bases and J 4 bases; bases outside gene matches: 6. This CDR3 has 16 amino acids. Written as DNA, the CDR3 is TGCAGCGTTGAATCAGGACTAGCGGGAGGGGTATACGAGCAGTACTTC. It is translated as CSVESGLAGGVYEQYF.

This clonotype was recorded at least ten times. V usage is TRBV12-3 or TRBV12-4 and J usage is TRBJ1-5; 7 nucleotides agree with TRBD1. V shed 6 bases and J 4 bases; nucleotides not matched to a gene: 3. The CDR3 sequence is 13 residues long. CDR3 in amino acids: CASSLQGNQPQHF. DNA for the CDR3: TGTGCCAGCAGCTTACAGGGGAATCAGCCCCAGCATTTT.

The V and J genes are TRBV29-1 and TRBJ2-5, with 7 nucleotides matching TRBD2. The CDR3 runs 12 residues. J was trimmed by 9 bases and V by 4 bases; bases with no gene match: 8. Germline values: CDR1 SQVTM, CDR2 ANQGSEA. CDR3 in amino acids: CSVGEGHSAQYF. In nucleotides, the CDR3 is TGCAGCGTTGGGGAGGGCCATTCTGCCCAGTACTTC.

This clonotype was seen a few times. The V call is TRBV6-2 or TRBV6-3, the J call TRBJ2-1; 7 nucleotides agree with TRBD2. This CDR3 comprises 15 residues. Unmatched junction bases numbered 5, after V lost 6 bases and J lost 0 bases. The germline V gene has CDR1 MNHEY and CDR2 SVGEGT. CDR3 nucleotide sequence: TGTGCCAGCAGCAATGGGGGGGTCTCCTACAATGAGCAGTTCTTC. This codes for CASSNGGVSYNEQFF.

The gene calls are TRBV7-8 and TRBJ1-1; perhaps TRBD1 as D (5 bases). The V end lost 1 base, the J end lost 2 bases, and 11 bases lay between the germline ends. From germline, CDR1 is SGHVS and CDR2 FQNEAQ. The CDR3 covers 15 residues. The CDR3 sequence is CASSLVGGVNTEAFF. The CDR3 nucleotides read TGTGCCAGCAGCTTAGTAGGAGGGGTTAACACTGAAGCTTTCTTT.

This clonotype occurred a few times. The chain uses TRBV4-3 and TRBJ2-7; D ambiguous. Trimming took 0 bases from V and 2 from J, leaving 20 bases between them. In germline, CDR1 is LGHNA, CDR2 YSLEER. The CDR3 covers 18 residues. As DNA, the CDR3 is TGCGCCAGCAGCCAAGAAGGGCCCCCGAGAGTGGCCACCTACGAGCAGTACTTC. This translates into CASSQEGPPRVATYEQYF.

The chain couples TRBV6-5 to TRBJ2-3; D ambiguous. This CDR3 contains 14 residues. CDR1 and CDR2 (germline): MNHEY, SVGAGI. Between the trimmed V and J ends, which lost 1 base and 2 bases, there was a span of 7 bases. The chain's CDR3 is CASSYYILTDTQYF. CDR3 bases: TGTGCCAGCAGTTACTACATTCTCACAGATACGCAGTATTTT.

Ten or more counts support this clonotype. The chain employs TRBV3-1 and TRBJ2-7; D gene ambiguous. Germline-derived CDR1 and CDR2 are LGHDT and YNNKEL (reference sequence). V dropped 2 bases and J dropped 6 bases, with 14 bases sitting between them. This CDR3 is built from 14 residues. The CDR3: CASSQRASLIEQYF. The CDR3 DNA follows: TGTGCCAGCAGCCAACGGGCCTCCCTCATCGAGCAGTACTTC.

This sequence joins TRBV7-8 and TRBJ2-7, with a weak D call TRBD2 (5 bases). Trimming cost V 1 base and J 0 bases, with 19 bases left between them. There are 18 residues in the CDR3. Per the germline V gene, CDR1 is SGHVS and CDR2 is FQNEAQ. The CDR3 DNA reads TGTGCCAGCAGCTTAGTGGGCAGATACCGGGATTCCTCCTACGAGCAGTACTTC. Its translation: CASSLVGRYRDSSYEQYF.

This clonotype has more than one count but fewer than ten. DNA for the CDR3: TGTGCCAGCAGTTACGGGGGAAACACTGAAGCTTTCTTT. This encodes CASSYGGNTEAFF. This rearrangement joins TRBV6-5 to TRBJ1-1; weak D call: TRBD1 (5 bases). The CDR3 is 13 residues long. V lost 2 bases and J 2 bases, leaving 6 bases between the germline ends. Germline values: CDR1 MNHEY, CDR2 SVGAGI.

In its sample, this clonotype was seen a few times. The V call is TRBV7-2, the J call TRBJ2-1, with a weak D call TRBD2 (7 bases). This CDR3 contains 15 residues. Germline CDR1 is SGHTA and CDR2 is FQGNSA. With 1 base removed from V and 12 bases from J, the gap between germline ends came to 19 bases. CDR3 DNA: TGTGCCAGCAGCTTAGGGTTCTCGGGGGGCTTGGGGCAGTTCTTC. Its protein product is CASSLGFSGGLGQFF.

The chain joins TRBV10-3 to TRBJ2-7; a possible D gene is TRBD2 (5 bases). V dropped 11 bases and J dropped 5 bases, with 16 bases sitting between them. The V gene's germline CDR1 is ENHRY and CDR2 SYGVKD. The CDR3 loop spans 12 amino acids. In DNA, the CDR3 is TGTGCCGCACACACGGGGTCCAACGAGCAGTACTTC. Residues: CAAHTGSNEQYF.

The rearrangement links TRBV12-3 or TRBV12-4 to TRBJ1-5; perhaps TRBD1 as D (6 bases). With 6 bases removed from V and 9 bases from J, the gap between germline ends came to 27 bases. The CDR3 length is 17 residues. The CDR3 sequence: CASRNLGGDRVEGPQHF. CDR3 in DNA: TGTGCCAGCAGAAACCTAGGGGGTGATAGGGTGGAGGGGCCCCAGCATTTT.

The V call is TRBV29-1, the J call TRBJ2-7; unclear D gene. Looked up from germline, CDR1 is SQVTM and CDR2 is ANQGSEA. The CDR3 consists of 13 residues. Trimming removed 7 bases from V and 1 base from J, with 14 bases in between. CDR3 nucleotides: TGCAGCGCTCTAAAGACGGTATCCTACGAGCAGTACTTC. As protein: CSALKTVSYEQYF.

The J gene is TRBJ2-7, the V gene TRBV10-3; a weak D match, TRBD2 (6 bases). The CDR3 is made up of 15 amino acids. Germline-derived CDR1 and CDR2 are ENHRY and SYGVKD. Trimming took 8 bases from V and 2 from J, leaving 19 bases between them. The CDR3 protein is CAIGRPRSLAYEQYF. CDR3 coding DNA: TGTGCCATCGGGAGGCCGAGAAGCCTCGCCTACGAGCAGTACTTC.

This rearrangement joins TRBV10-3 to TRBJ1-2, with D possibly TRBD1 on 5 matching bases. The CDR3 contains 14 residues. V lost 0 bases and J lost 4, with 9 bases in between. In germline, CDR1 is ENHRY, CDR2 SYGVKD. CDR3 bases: TGTGCCATCAGTGAGTCGGCAGGGACCTATGGCTACACCTTC. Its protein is CAISESAGTYGYTF.

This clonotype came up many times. The CDR3 protein is CSAPGTGVHEQYF. The CDR3 DNA reads as TGCAGTGCCCCCGGGACAGGAGTGCACGAGCAGTACTTC. This chain joins TRBV20-1 and TRBJ2-7; 8 bases align to TRBD1. Trimming cost V 6 bases and J 5 bases; bases outside gene matches: 9. This CDR3 has 13 residues. CDR1 and CDR2 (germline): DFQATT, SNEGSKA (reference sequence).

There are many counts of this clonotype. CDR3 protein: CASSQGPLRYEQYF. The CDR3 DNA is TGTGCCAGCAGTCAGGGGCCGCTTCGCTACGAGCAGTACTTC. V gene TRBV12-3 or TRBV12-4 combines with J gene TRBJ2-7; a weak D match, TRBD1 (6 bases). The ends were cut back, 5 bases at V and 3 bases at J, with 14 bases in the middle. CDR3 length: 14 amino acids.